Below, 15 T cell receptor beta chains from the same sample are listed, as sequenced in a study of T cell clonality in common variable immunodeficiency. No antigen has been identified for these receptors. The method was immunoSEQ multiplex PCR; TCRdb's version includes in-frame clones alone and lacks a portion of them. The data show 25,000 to 30,000 clones, with none appearing a single time. General observations from the study: Reportedly, TCR beta sequences from common variable immunodeficiency showed fewer deletions and N-nucleotide insertions.

The sequenced sample was peripheral blood mononuclear cells. These receptors all come from a human donor with common variable immunodeficiency.

The part of the CDR3 DNA that was read is TGTGCCAGCAGTCTCCAGACCACGGGCGAG. Translating gives CASSLQTTGE. The CDR3, in full, reads CASSLQTTGEQYF. V gene TRBV11-3 combines with J gene TRBJ2-7; D not resolved. The read finishes 3 residues shy of the CDR3 end, and the germline J gene is used to complete it. V lost 6 bases and J 6 bases, leaving 15 bases between the germline ends. Germline V gives CDR1 SGHNT, CDR2 YENEEA. This CDR3 contains 13 residues.

This clone was seen at least ten times. The CDR3 end is not reached by the read, which stops 3 residues before it; the germline J gene fills it in. The rearrangement joins TRBV6-2 or TRBV6-3 to TRBJ2-2; 10 nucleotides align to TRBD1. The CDR3 runs 15 residues. Trimming at V came to 8 bases and at J to 7 bases, leaving 10 bases not matched to a gene. From germline, CDR1 is MNHEY and CDR2 SVGEGT. The CDR3: CASAAGTGVGGELFF. The DNA read from the CDR3 is TGTGCCAGCGCCGCCGGGACAGGGGTCGGCGGGGAG.

Regarding this clone: The DNA ends 3 residues before the CDR3 does, and the rest of the CDR3 is filled in from the germline J gene. This rearrangement joins TRBV18 to TRBJ1-2; a possible D gene is TRBD1 (5 bases). The germline V and J ends were trimmed by 0 bases and 4 bases, with 9 bases remaining between them. The V gene's germline CDR1 is KGHSH and CDR2 LQKENI. The CDR3 covers 14 residues. CDR3 loop: CASSPPGVTYGYTF. The DNA read from the CDR3 is TGTGCCAGCTCACCACCAGGGGTTACCTATGGC.

This clone was observed a handful of times. The read terminates 3 residues ahead of where the CDR3 ends, so the germline J gene completes it. The chain carries TRBV2 and TRBJ2-1; TRBD1 is a possible D gene (5 bases). The CDR3 has 12 amino acids. CDR1 and CDR2 from the germline V gene are SNHLY and FYNNEI. V lost 7 bases to trimming and J lost 9 bases, with 13 bases between them. This CDR3 reads CASTEWTFEQFF. CDR3 DNA (partial): TGTGCCAGCACTGAGTGGACATTTGAG. The variable domain in full, completed from reference TRBV2 and TRBJ2-1, reads EPEVTQTPSHQVTQMGQEVILRCVPISNHLYFYWYRQILGQKVEFLVSFYNNEISEKSEIFDDQFSVERPDGSNFTLKIRSTKLEDSAMYFCASTEWTFEQFFGPGTRLTVL.

This clone was detected many times. The part of the CDR3 DNA that was read is TGCAGTGCTACGACAGGGAGTCGGCGTGGC. It specifies CSATTGSRRG. The full-length CDR3 reads as CSATTGSRRGYTF. This chain joins TRBV20-1 and TRBJ1-2; 7 bases are a match to TRBD1. The CDR3 extends 3 residues past the end of the read, so its final part is completed from the germline J gene. J lost 7 bases, V lost 4 bases, and 9 bases had no gene match. There are 13 residues in the CDR3. Germline V gene sequence: CDR1 DFQATT, CDR2 SNEGSKA (reference sequence).

This clone was found many times. Coverage ceases 3 residues before the CDR3 finishes, and the germline J gene fills in the end. The V and J genes are TRBV18 and TRBJ2-7; D is uncertain. Germline values: CDR1 KGHSH, CDR2 LQKENI. CDR3 length equals 13 residues. V lost 3 bases, J lost 1 base, and 7 bases lay in between. CDR3 amino acids: CASSPLESYEQYF. The sequenced part of the CDR3 DNA is TGTGCCAGCTCACCCCTAGAGTCCTACGAG. The full variable domain, in which reference TRBV18 and TRBJ2-7 provide the parts outside the CDR3, is NAGVMQNPRHLVRRRGQEARLRCSPMKGHSHVYWYRQLPEEGLKFMVYLQKENIIDESGMPKERFSAEFPKEGPSILRIQQVVRGDSAAYFCASSPLESYEQYFGPGTRLTVT.

In the case of this clone: The CDR3 extends 3 residues past the end of the read, so its final part is completed from the germline J gene. The chain joins TRBV20-1 to TRBJ2-7; TRBD2 aligns across 9 bases. The CDR3 consists of 14 residues. The germline gives CDR1 DFQATT, CDR2 SNEGSKA (reference sequence). Trimming took 1 base from V and 3 from J; bases not matched to a gene: 4. The CDR3 loop reads CSARGGLAVYEQYF. The sequenced part of the CDR3 DNA is TGCAGTGCTAGAGGGGGACTAGCAGTCTACGAG.

This clone has ten or more counts. The CDR3 end falls 3 residues outside the read, so it is completed with the germline J gene. V and J are TRBV7-3 and TRBJ2-3; 9 nucleotides align to TRBD2. CDR1 is SGHTA, CDR2 FQGTGA, per germline. The CDR3 covers 14 residues. Losses at the gene ends were 3 bases for V and 8 bases for J; bases not matched to a gene: 6. The CDR3 spells CASSFPGTSSTQYF. Incomplete CDR3 DNA: TGTGCCAGCAGCTTCCCCGGGACTAGCAGTACG.

This clone was seen ten or more times. The read terminates 3 residues ahead of where the CDR3 ends, so the germline J gene completes it. The chain links TRBV7-9 to TRBJ2-7; 8 nucleotides match TRBD1. After removal of 5 bases from V and 2 bases from J, the junction contained 8 bases not matched to a gene. Looked up from germline, CDR1 is SEHNR and CDR2 is FQNEAQ (reference sequence). This CDR3 is 15 amino acids long. Incomplete CDR3 DNA: TGTGCCAGCAGCCGTGACAGGGGACCCGCCTACGAG. As protein: CASSRDRGPAYE. The entire CDR3 is CASSRDRGPAYEQYF.

The sample holds many counts of this clone. Read data end 3 residues before the CDR3 end; the end is taken from the germline J gene. V usage is TRBV7-3 and J usage is TRBJ1-1, with a tentative D call TRBD1 (5 bases). The CDR3 length is 14 residues. CDR1 is SGHTA and CDR2 is FQGTGA in the germline V gene. V lost 5 bases, J lost 4 bases, and 14 bases lay in between. The sequenced CDR3 bases are TGTGCCAGCAGCCTGGGGGGGGGTAGCACTGAA. This encodes CASSLGGGSTE. The full CDR3 protein is CASSLGGGSTEAFF.

Many counts were recorded for this clone. Read coverage stops 3 residues before the CDR3 terminus; the germline J gene supplies the remainder. The rearrangement links TRBV18 to TRBJ1-4, with TRBD1 matching over 8 bases. Germline CDR1 KGHSH, CDR2 LQKENI. V dropped 3 bases and J dropped 4; count of bases not matched to a gene: 7. The CDR3 runs 16 residues. CDR3 DNA, as far as it was read: TGTGCCAGCTCACCCAAGATTACAGGGGGTAATGAAAAA. The encoded protein is CASSPKITGGNEK. The full CDR3 sequence reads CASSPKITGGNEKLFF.

This clone was counted at least ten times. The DNA ends 3 residues before the CDR3 does, and the rest of the CDR3 is filled in from the germline J gene. The chain links TRBV18 to TRBJ2-3; TRBD1 matches at 7 bases. Germline V gene lookup returns CDR1 KGHSH and CDR2 LQKENI. This CDR3 has 14 amino acids. V was pared by 4 bases and J by 2 bases, with 3 bases of the junction left unmatched. CDR3 region: CASSLGTATDTQYF. The DNA read from the CDR3 is TGTGCCAGCTCACTGGGGACAGCCACAGATACG.

Many counts were recorded for this clone. With the read ending 3 residues before the CDR3 end, the germline J gene is used to fill in that end. This sequence joins TRBV7-2 and TRBJ2-7; TRBD2 is a possible D gene (6 bases). V was pared by 1 base and J by 4 bases, with 14 bases between. Germline lookup yields CDR1 SGHTA and CDR2 FQGNSA. The CDR3 is 15 amino acids. CDR3 bases read: TGTGCCAGCAGCTTAGGCGGGGCCAGGATGTACGAG. The encoded protein is CASSLGGARMYE. Given in full, the CDR3 is CASSLGGARMYEQYF.

This clone was picked up many times. The CDR3 end falls 3 residues outside the read, so it is completed with the germline J gene. This chain connects TRBV27 to TRBJ2-1, with TRBD2 matching over 10 bases. The CDR3 has 15 residues. Germline CDR1 MNHEY, CDR2 SMNVEV (reference sequence). Trimming cost V 6 bases and J 5 bases; bases outside gene matches: 7. The part of the CDR3 DNA that was read is TGTGCCAGCAGGCGAACTAGCGGGGTGAACAATGAG. This codes for CASRRTSGVNNE. The entire CDR3 protein reads CASRRTSGVNNEQFF.

The table lists this clone with many counts. The CDR3 is cut off 3 residues early in the read; its end comes from the germline J gene. This chain links TRBV12-3 or TRBV12-4 with TRBJ1-5; maybe TRBD1 (5 bases). V was cut by 1 base and J by 4 bases, with 11 bases left in between. The CDR3 covers 15 residues. CDR3 in amino acids: CASSLEGVPNQPQHF. The sequenced part of the CDR3 DNA is TGTGCCAGCAGTTTAGAAGGGGTCCCGAATCAGCCC.